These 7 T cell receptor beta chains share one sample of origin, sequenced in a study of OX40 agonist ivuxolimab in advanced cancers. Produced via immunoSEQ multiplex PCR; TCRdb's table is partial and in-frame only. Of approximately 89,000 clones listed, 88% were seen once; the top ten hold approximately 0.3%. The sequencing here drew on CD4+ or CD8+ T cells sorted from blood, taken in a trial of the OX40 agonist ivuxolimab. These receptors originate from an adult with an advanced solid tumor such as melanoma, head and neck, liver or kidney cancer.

CDR3 in DNA: TGTGCCAGCAGCCCGTCCGGGAGGGGAATTGTGGAGACCCAGTACTTC. As protein: CASSPSGRGIVETQYF. This chain links TRBV11-2 with TRBJ2-5; 8 positions match TRBD2. With V trimmed by 5 bases and J by 5 bases, 13 bases remained unmatched. This CDR3 contains 16 residues. Germline loops: CDR1 SGHAT, CDR2 FQNNGV. Looking up the rest from reference TRBV11-2 and TRBJ2-5 gives the full variable domain: EAGVAQSPRYKIIEKRQSVAFWCNPISGHATLYWYQQILGQGPKLLIQFQNNGVVDDSQLPKDRFSAERLKGVDSTLKIQPAKLEDSAVYLCASSPSGRGIVETQYFGPGTRLLVL.

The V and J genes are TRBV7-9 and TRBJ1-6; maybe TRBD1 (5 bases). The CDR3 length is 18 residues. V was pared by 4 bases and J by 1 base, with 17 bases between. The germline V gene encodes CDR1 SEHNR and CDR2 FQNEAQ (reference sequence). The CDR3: CASSSPRRGESYNSPLHF. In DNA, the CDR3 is TGTGCCAGCAGCTCGCCCCGGAGGGGTGAGTCCTATAATTCACCCCTCCACTTT.

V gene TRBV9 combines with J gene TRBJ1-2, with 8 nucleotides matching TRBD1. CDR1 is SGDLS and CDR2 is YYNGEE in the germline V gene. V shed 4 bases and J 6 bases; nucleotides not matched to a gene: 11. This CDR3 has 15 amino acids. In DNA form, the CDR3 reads TGTGCCAGCAGCACGCCCTCAGGGGGCGCCGATGGCTACACCTTC. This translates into CASSTPSGGADGYTF.

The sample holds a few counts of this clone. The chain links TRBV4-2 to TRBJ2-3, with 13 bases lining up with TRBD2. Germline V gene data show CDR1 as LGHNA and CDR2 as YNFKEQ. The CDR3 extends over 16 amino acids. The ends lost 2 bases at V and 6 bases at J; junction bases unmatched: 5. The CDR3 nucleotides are TGTGCCAGCAGCCAACGGACTAGCGGGGGAGGGGATACGCAGTATTTT. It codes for CASSQRTSGGGDTQYF.

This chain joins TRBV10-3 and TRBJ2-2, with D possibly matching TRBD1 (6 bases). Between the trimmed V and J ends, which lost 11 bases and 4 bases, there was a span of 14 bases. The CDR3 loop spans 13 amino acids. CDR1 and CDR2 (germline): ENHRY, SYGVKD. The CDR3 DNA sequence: TGTGCCGTTCCGGGACAAATCACCGGGGAGCTGTTTTTT. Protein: CAVPGQITGELFF.

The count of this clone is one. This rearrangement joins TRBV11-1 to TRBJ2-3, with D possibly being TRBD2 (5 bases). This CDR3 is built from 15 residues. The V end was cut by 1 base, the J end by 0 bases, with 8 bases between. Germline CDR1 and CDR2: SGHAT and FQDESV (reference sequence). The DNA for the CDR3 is TGTGCCAGCAGCTTAGATCCGGGGAGCACAGATACGCAGTATTTT. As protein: CASSLDPGSTDTQYF.

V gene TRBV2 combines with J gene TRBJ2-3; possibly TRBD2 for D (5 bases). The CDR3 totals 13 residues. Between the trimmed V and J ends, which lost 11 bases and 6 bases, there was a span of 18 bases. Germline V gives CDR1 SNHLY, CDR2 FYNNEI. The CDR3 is CAAAPPRADTQYF. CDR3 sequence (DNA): TGTGCCGCAGCCCCCCCGCGGGCTGATACGCAGTATTTT.